This T cell receptor (beta chain) was observed in a study of cytomegalovirus exposure and HLA in healthy donors. PCR amplification relied on 60 Vbeta primers (plus 13 Jbeta primers). Profiled with immunoSEQ multiplex PCR; TCRdb holds only in-frame clones, not every one. The table lists about 130,000 clones, about 84% of them singletons. This clone was counted between two and nine times. The CDR3 is 14 amino acids. The V and J ends lost 5 bases and 6 bases, in that order; junction bases with no gene match: 9. From germline, CDR1 is MDHEN and CDR2 SYDVKM. The source is a middle-aged man in good health and CMV-seronegative. The V and J genes are TRBV28 and TRBJ2-7; the match to TRBD1 covers 8 bases. The sequencing input was PBMCs. CDR3 in DNA: TGTGCCAGCAGTCTCCCGGGACAGGTCGGCGAGCAGTACTTC. Protein product: CASSLPGQVGEQYF.